The 5 T cell receptor beta chains reported below all come from one sample, sequenced in a study of cytomegalovirus exposure and HLA in healthy donors. The PCR employed 60 Vbeta primers together with 13 Jbeta primers. Data came from immunoSEQ multiplex PCR; TCRdb stores just in-frame clones and leaves some out. Of 170,000 or so clones in the sample, 77% were seen once. Input material: PBMCs. These receptors all come from a woman in her 30s in good health and CMV-seronegative.

This chain links TRBV2 with TRBJ1-3; the D gene is possibly TRBD1 (5 bases). V was trimmed by 4 bases and J by 2 bases, leaving 12 bases between them. This CDR3 is 15 amino acids long. CDR1 and CDR2 (germline): SNHLY, FYNNEI. CDR3 nucleotide sequence: TGTGCCAGCAGTGGGGGGGGTAGGCCTGGAAACACCATATATTTT. The encoded protein is CASSGGGRPGNTIYF.

The chain couples TRBV29-1 to TRBJ1-1; 7 bases match TRBD1. V lost 7 bases and J lost 1; bases outside the gene matches: 6. The germline V gene encodes CDR1 SQVTM and CDR2 ANQGSEA. The CDR3 length is 13 residues. The CDR3 sequence is CSASGQKNTEAFF. The CDR3 coding sequence is TGCAGCGCCTCGGGACAGAAGAACACTGAAGCTTTCTTT.

This sequence joins TRBV5-4 and TRBJ2-5; 8 positions match TRBD1. CDR1 is SGHNT, CDR2 YYREEE, per germline (reference sequence). With V trimmed by 3 bases and J by 5 bases, 6 bases remained unmatched. The CDR3 totals 14 residues. In DNA, the CDR3 is TGTGCCAGCAGCTCGACAGGGGCCGCCGAGACCCAGTACTTC. It yields the protein CASSSTGAAETQYF.

The gene calls are TRBV4-3 and TRBJ1-5; TRBD1 aligns across 10 bases. The CDR3 extends over 14 amino acids. The junction had 6 bases not matched to a gene; V was cut back by 4 bases and J by 9 bases. CDR1 and CDR2 from the germline V gene are LGHNA and YSLEER. The CDR3 spells CASSPGTGERPQHF. The CDR3 DNA is TGCGCCAGCAGCCCAGGGACAGGGGAAAGGCCCCAGCATTTT.

The chain uses TRBV2 and TRBJ2-3; 7 nucleotides line up with TRBD1. The CDR3 runs 16 residues. Trimming cost V 2 bases and J 4 bases; bases outside gene matches: 9. The germline V gene encodes CDR1 SNHLY and CDR2 FYNNEI. DNA for the CDR3: TGTGCCAGCAGTGAAAGGGGGCGAAAGTTCGCAGATACGCAGTATTTT. Residues: CASSERGRKFADTQYF.